The clone carrying this TCR beta chain has a single count. The data were produced by immunoSEQ multiplex PCR, yet TCRdb's version contains in-frame clones alone and is incomplete. Of 400,000 or so clones in the sample, 75% to 90% are singletons; the top ten hold 0.9% to 1.2%. The CDR3 is 14 residues long. Germline CDR1 is LGHNT and CDR2 is FRNRAP. The V end lost 4 bases, the J end lost 4 bases, and 14 bases lay between the germline ends. The sample originates from a study of blood T cell repertoires in COVID-19. Recruitment covered about two dozen US areas and drew participants whose ages spanned roughly 18 to 89 years. Two negative PCRs, clearance, or symptom resolution were required of recovered Cohort 3 donors.

The receptor was isolated from a man aged 25-45 years who had recovered from COVID-19. Sequences were obtained from PBMCs or T cells enriched from blood (not recorded which). J is TRBJ2-7 and V is TRBV12-5, with D hard to call. The DNA of the CDR3 is TGTGCTAGTGGTTCCCAGCCTAGTACGTACGAGCAGTACTTC. Protein: CASGSQPSTYEQYF.